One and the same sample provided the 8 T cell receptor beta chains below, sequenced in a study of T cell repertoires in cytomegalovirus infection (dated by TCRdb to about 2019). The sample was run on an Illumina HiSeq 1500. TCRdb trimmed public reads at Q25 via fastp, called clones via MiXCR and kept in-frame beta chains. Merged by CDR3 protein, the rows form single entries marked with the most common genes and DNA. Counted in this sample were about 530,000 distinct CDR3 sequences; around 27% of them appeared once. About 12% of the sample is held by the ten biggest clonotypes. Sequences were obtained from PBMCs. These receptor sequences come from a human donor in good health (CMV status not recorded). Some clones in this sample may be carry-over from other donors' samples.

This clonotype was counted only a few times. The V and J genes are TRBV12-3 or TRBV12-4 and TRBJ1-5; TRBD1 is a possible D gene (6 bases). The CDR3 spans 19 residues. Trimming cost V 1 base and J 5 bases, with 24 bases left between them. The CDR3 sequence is CASSLGAGRGARRYQPQHF. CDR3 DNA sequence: TGTGCCAGCAGTTTAGGCGCAGGGAGGGGGGCGAGGAGATATCAGCCCCAGCATTTT.

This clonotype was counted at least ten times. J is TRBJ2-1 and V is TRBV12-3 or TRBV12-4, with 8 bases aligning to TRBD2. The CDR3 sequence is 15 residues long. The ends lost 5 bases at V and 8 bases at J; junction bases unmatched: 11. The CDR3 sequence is CASSMITGGRDEQFF. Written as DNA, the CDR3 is TGTGCCAGCAGTATGATCACGGGAGGGCGCGATGAGCAGTTCTTC.

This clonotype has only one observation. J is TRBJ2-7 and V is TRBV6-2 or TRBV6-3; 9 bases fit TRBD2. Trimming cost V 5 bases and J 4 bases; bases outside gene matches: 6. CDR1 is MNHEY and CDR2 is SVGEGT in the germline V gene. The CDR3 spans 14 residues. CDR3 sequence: CASSDWTSEYEQYF. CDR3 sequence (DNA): TGTGCCAGCAGTGACTGGACTAGCGAGTACGAGCAGTACTTC.

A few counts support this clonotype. CDR3 DNA sequence: TGTGCCAGCAGCCTTACAGGAGGCGAGCAGTACTTC. It specifies CASSLTGGEQYF. The chain has TRBV5-8 and TRBJ2-7, with D possibly being TRBD1 or TRBD2 (5 bases each). V was trimmed by 4 bases and J by 6 bases, leaving 11 bases between them. This CDR3 is 12 amino acids long. Germline assignment: CDR1 SGHTS and CDR2 YDEGEE.

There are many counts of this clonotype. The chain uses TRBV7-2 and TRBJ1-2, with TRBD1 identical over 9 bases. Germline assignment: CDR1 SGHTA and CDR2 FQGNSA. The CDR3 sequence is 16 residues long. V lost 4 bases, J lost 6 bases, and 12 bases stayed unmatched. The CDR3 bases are TGTGCCAGCAGCTGGACAGGGGTCCCTTCTGAACATGGCTACACCTTC. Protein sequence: CASSWTGVPSEHGYTF.

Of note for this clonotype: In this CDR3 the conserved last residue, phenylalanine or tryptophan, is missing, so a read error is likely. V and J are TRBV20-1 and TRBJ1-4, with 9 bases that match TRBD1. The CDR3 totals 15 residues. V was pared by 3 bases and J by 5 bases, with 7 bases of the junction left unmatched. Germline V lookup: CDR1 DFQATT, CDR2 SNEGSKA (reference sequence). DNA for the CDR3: TGCAGTGCTAGTCCCACCGGGACAGGGAATGAAAAACTGTTTCTT. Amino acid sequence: CSASPTGTGNEKLFL.

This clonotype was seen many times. The DNA of the CDR3 is TGTGCCAGCAGCCTGTACTCCGGGACAGAGCAGTTCTTC. It codes for CASSLYSGTEQFF. The chain employs TRBV7-9 and TRBJ2-1, with a weak D call TRBD1 (6 bases). The V and J ends lost 5 bases and 10 bases respectively, with 15 bases between them. CDR3 length: 13 amino acids. Germline CDR1 is SEHNR and CDR2 is FQNEAQ (reference sequence). Looking up the rest from reference TRBV7-9 and TRBJ2-1 gives the full variable domain: DTGVSQNPRHKITKRGQNVTFRCDPISEHNRLYWYRQTLGQGPEFLTYFQNEAQLEKSRLLSDRFSAERPKGSFSTLEIQRTEQGDSAMYLCASSLYSGTEQFFGPGTRLTVL.

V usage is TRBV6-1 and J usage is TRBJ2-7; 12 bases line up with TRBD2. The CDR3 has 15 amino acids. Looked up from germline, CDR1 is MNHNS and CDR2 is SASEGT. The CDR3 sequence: CVSSETSGSSYEQYV. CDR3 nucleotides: TGTGTCAGCAGTGAGACTAGCGGGAGCTCCTACGAGCAGTACGTC.